This is a list of T cell receptor beta chains from one sample in a study of T cell changes during pregnancy in multiple sclerosis. Libraries were prepared by immunoSEQ multiplex PCR; TCRdb keeps only in-frame clonotypes and omits some of them. The data hold under 55,000 clones, with around 93% observed a single time. The sequenced sample was CD8+ T cells from peripheral blood mononuclear cells, obtained after pregnancy. These receptors all stem from a female donor with multiple sclerosis, enrolled in a pregnancy study. CDR3s include the opening cysteine and the closing phenylalanine or tryptophan. Each record gives: D gene, clone size, V gene, J gene, CDR3 protein, CDR3 DNA. A D gene is named only where the DNA matches it firmly. Part of the rows lack a size; the others show once, few, many or a class for expanded clones.

d_call: -
clone_size: -
v_call: TRBV11-3
j_call: TRBJ2-2
cdr3_aa: CASRLGGGELFF
cdr3_nt: TGTGCCAGCAGACTCGGGGGCGGGGAGCTGTTTTTT

d_call: -
clone_size: -
v_call: TRBV7-6
j_call: TRBJ1-2
cdr3_aa: CASSLAPGDGYTF
cdr3_nt: TGTGCCAGCAGCTTAGCGCCCGGGGATGGCTACACCTTC

d_call: -
clone_size: -
v_call: TRBV27
j_call: TRBJ1-1
cdr3_aa: CASTPGGLTEAFF
cdr3_nt: TGTGCCAGCACCCCGGGGGGATTGACTGAAGCTTTCTTT

d_call: -
clone_size: -
v_call: TRBV19
j_call: TRBJ1-1
cdr3_aa: CASRVSGTEAFF
cdr3_nt: TGTGCCAGCAGGGTCAGTGGCACTGAAGCTTTCTTT

d_call: -
clone_size: -
v_call: TRBV18
j_call: TRBJ2-7
cdr3_aa: CASSPLLAGDYEQYF
cdr3_nt: TGTGCCAGCTCACCACTGTTAGCAGGGGACTACGAGCAGTACTTC

d_call: TRBD1
clone_size: -
v_call: TRBV5-1
j_call: TRBJ2-2
cdr3_aa: CASSLEVGTGGELFF
cdr3_nt: TGCGCCAGCAGCTTGGAGGTGGGGACAGGGGGTGAGCTGTTTTTT

d_call: -
clone_size: -
v_call: TRBV9
j_call: TRBJ2-1
cdr3_aa: CASSPREADNEQFF
cdr3_nt: TGTGCCAGCAGCCCCCGGGAAGCGGACAATGAGCAGTTCTTC

d_call: TRBD1
clone_size: -
v_call: TRBV11-2
j_call: TRBJ2-1
cdr3_aa: CASSFFRSGGEQFF
cdr3_nt: TGTGCCAGCAGCTTCTTCCGGTCAGGGGGTGAGCAGTTCTTC

d_call: TRBD1
clone_size: -
v_call: TRBV11-2
j_call: TRBJ2-7
cdr3_aa: CASSLLGTGGGYEQYF
cdr3_nt: TGTGCCAGCAGCTTATTGGGGACAGGGGGCGGCTACGAGCAGTACTTC

d_call: TRBD2
clone_size: -
v_call: TRBV11-2
j_call: TRBJ2-3
cdr3_aa: CASSLVGGGNTDTQYF
cdr3_nt: TGTGCCAGCAGCTTAGTGGGCGGGGGGAACACAGATACGCAGTATTTT

d_call: TRBD2
clone_size: -
v_call: TRBV7-9
j_call: TRBJ2-1
cdr3_aa: CASSLVAGGGDEQFF
cdr3_nt: TGTGCCAGCAGCTTAGTTGCGGGGGGCGGGGATGAGCAGTTCTTC

d_call: -
clone_size: -
v_call: TRBV6-5
j_call: TRBJ1-5
cdr3_aa: CASRPGGNQPQHF
cdr3_nt: TGTGCCAGCAGGCCAGGGGGCAATCAGCCCCAGCATTTT

d_call: -
clone_size: -
v_call: TRBV28
j_call: TRBJ2-2
cdr3_aa: CASSLIVTGELFF
cdr3_nt: TGTGCCAGCAGTTTAATAGTCACCGGGGAGCTGTTTTTT

d_call: TRBD2
clone_size: -
v_call: TRBV7-3
j_call: TRBJ2-1
cdr3_aa: CASSLAGGSGNEQFF
cdr3_nt: TGTGCCAGCAGCCTAGCGGGGGGCTCGGGTAATGAGCAGTTCTTC

d_call: -
clone_size: -
v_call: TRBV7-2
j_call: TRBJ1-1
cdr3_aa: CASSALDSRDTEAFF
cdr3_nt: TGTGCCAGCAGCGCTTTGGACAGTCGAGACACTGAAGCTTTCTTT

d_call: -
clone_size: -
v_call: TRBV30
j_call: TRBJ2-7
cdr3_aa: CASQGTYEQYF
cdr3_nt: TGTGCCTCCCAGGGAACCTACGAGCAGTACTTC

d_call: -
clone_size: -
v_call: TRBV7-9
j_call: TRBJ1-2
cdr3_aa: CASSLGANGYTF
cdr3_nt: TGTGCCAGCAGCTTAGGCGCAAATGGCTACACCTTC

d_call: -
clone_size: -
v_call: TRBV14
j_call: TRBJ2-7
cdr3_aa: CASSFGLSDSYEQYF
cdr3_nt: TGTGCCAGCAGCTTCGGACTTTCCGACTCCTACGAGCAGTACTTC

d_call: -
clone_size: -
v_call: TRBV11-2
j_call: TRBJ1-4
cdr3_aa: CASRISVGAQHTLFF
cdr3_nt: TGTGCCAGCAGAATTAGTGTAGGGGCTCAACACACTCTGTTTTTT

d_call: TRBD1
clone_size: -
v_call: TRBV14
j_call: TRBJ1-2
cdr3_aa: CASSQTTGGAGGYTF
cdr3_nt: TGTGCCAGCAGCCAGACCACAGGGGGCGCGGGTGGCTACACCTTC

d_call: TRBD2
clone_size: once
v_call: TRBV6-5
j_call: TRBJ2-7
cdr3_aa: CASSPSGGREQYF
cdr3_nt: TGTGCCAGCAGCCCTAGCGGGGGAAGGGAGCAGTACTTC

d_call: TRBD2
clone_size: -
v_call: TRBV6-5
j_call: TRBJ2-7
cdr3_aa: CASSYSSGGVSYEQYF
cdr3_nt: TGTGCCAGCAGTTACTCTAGCGGGGGGGTCTCCTACGAGCAGTACTTC

d_call: TRBD1
clone_size: -
v_call: TRBV11-2
j_call: TRBJ2-7
cdr3_aa: CASSFVAGTGGYEQYF
cdr3_nt: TGTGCCAGCAGCTTCGTAGCCGGGACAGGGGGTTACGAGCAGTACTTC

d_call: TRBD2
clone_size: -
v_call: TRBV7-9
j_call: TRBJ2-4
cdr3_aa: CASSKAGLAGGIAKNIQYF
cdr3_nt: TGTGCCAGCAGCAAAGCGGGACTAGCGGGGGGGATAGCCAAAAACATTCAGTACTTC

d_call: -
clone_size: -
v_call: TRBV27
j_call: TRBJ1-1
cdr3_aa: CASSLWAGWEGEAFF
cdr3_nt: TGTGCCAGCAGTTTGTGGGCAGGGTGGGAGGGTGAAGCTTTCTTT

d_call: TRBD1
clone_size: -
v_call: TRBV2
j_call: TRBJ1-2
cdr3_aa: CASSEQYPGTGYGYTF
cdr3_nt: TGTGCCAGCAGTGAACAGTACCCCGGGACAGGGTATGGCTACACCTTC

d_call: -
clone_size: -
v_call: TRBV7-8
j_call: TRBJ2-3
cdr3_aa: CASSASLLAGTDTQYF
cdr3_nt: TGTGCCAGCAGCGCATCCCTCCTAGCCGGCACAGATACGCAGTATTTT

d_call: TRBD2
clone_size: -
v_call: TRBV4-1
j_call: TRBJ2-7
cdr3_aa: CASSQVWAAGGGESEQYF
cdr3_nt: TGCGCCAGCAGCCAAGTTTGGGCCGCGGGGGGGGGTGAATCCGAGCAGTACTTC

d_call: TRBD2
clone_size: -
v_call: TRBV5-4
j_call: TRBJ2-3
cdr3_aa: CASSLTSGGEDTQYF
cdr3_nt: TGTGCCAGCAGCTTGACTAGCGGGGGGGAGGATACGCAGTATTTT

d_call: TRBD2
clone_size: -
v_call: TRBV30
j_call: TRBJ2-2
cdr3_aa: CARGLAGGDTGELFF
cdr3_nt: TGTGCCCGGGGACTAGCGGGGGGAGACACCGGGGAGCTGTTTTTT

d_call: TRBD1
clone_size: -
v_call: TRBV27
j_call: TRBJ1-5
cdr3_aa: CASSSPGQANQPQHF
cdr3_nt: TGTGCCAGCAGTTCACCGGGACAGGCCAATCAGCCCCAGCATTTT

d_call: TRBD2
clone_size: -
v_call: TRBV7-6
j_call: TRBJ2-1
cdr3_aa: CASSPGLAGGPSYNEQFF
cdr3_nt: TGTGCCAGCAGCCCGGGACTAGCGGGGGGGCCCTCCTACAATGAGCAGTTCTTC

d_call: TRBD1
clone_size: -
v_call: TRBV6-5
j_call: TRBJ1-2
cdr3_aa: CASSLSGTAYGYTF
cdr3_nt: TGTGCCAGCAGTCTCTCTGGGACAGCTTATGGCTACACCTTC

d_call: TRBD1
clone_size: once
v_call: TRBV9
j_call: TRBJ1-4
cdr3_aa: CASSVEGTAPLPNEKLFF
cdr3_nt: TGTGCCAGCAGCGTAGAGGGGACAGCCCCATTACCGAATGAAAAACTGTTTTTT

d_call: -
clone_size: -
v_call: TRBV4-1
j_call: TRBJ2-3
cdr3_aa: CASSHGFWRGLLGDTQYF
cdr3_nt: TGCGCCAGCAGCCACGGGTTTTGGCGGGGGCTTTTAGGAGATACGCAGTATTTT